This entry is about one T cell receptor beta chain. In assigning cohorts, the study relied on participant-reported clinical history. The sample is drawn from a study of blood T cell repertoires in COVID-19. The CDR3 runs to 18 residues. The V and J ends lost 0 bases and 2 bases respectively, with 20 bases between them. Germline V CDR1 and CDR2: SGHTA, FQGNSA. TCRdb's copy holds only in-frame clones and misses some; the assay was immunoSEQ multiplex PCR. The table shows approximately 330,000 clones, with approximately 89% occurring only once. Material: PBMCs or T cells enriched from blood (not recorded which). The source of this sequence is a woman under 40 who had recovered from COVID-19. The V call is TRBV7-2, the J call TRBJ2-7; a weak D match, TRBD1 (6 bases). The CDR3 DNA is TGTGCCAGCAGCTTAGCGCTCTCCTTCGGACAGAACCCCTACGAGCAGTACTTC. It specifies CASSLALSFGQNPYEQYF.